These T cell receptor beta chains were read from a single sample in a study of shared clonotypes between healthy human individuals. Produced via immunoSEQ multiplex PCR; TCRdb's table is partial and in-frame only. Altogether under 2,500,000 clones are present, approximately 96% being singletons, with the ten largest covering roughly 0.13%. The source material was naive CD4+ T cells sorted from blood. Receptor source: a man younger than 35 in good health. CDR3s include the opening cysteine and the closing phenylalanine or tryptophan. A D gene is named only where the DNA matches it firmly.

>TRBV10-2|TRBD2|TRBJ2-7
CASSDGAGRPYEQYF
TGCGCCAGCAGTGACGGAGCGGGGAGGCCCTACGAGCAGTACTTC
>TRBV6-5|-|TRBJ1-1
CASSYPFTTGNTEAFF
TGTGCCAGCAGTTACCCCTTCACGACAGGGAACACTGAAGCTTTCTTT
>TRBV11-2|TRBD1|TRBJ2-7
CASSYLGQGPYEQYF
TGTGCCAGCAGCTACCTCGGACAGGGCCCCTACGAGCAGTACTTC
>TRBV2|-|TRBJ1-6
CASSEERVGSPLHF
TGTGCCAGCAGTGAGGAAAGGGTCGGTTCACCCCTCCACTTT
>TRBV6-5|-|TRBJ1-1
CASWSFSRNTEAFF
TGTGCCAGCTGGTCTTTCAGCAGGAACACTGAAGCTTTCTTT
>TRBV18|-|TRBJ2-7
CASSPRDQGHEQYF
TGTGCCAGCTCACCACGGGACCAGGGCCACGAGCAGTACTTC
>TRBV5-1|-|TRBJ1-6
CASSLGIGAAQNNSPLHF
TGCGCCAGCAGCTTGGGTATTGGGGCAGCTCAGAATAATTCACCCCTCCACTTT
>TRBV6-6|TRBD1|TRBJ1-1
CANSRDRANTEAFF
TGTGCCAACTCAAGGGACAGGGCGAACACTGAAGCTTTCTTT
>TRBV4-1|-|TRBJ2-7
CASSHSHSYSYEQYF
TGCGCCAGCAGCCATTCTCACTCTTACAGTTACGAGCAGTACTTC
>TRBV30|-|TRBJ2-7
CAWSKPGLKGPYEQYF
TGTGCCTGGAGTAAACCGGGACTTAAGGGCCCCTACGAGCAGTACTTC
>TRBV7-2|TRBD2|TRBJ2-7
CASSLGGLAGSYEQYF
TGTGCCAGCAGCTTAGGAGGACTAGCGGGATCCTACGAGCAGTACTTC
>TRBV27|TRBD2|TRBJ2-3
CASISSGGRTDTQYF
TGTGCCAGCATTTCTAGCGGGGGTCGCACAGATACGCAGTATTTT
>TRBV5-1|-|TRBJ2-1
CASSPAASSYNEQFF
TGCGCCAGCAGCCCAGCGGCCAGCTCCTACAATGAGCAGTTCTTC
>TRBV11-2|-|TRBJ1-2
CASSLGPPRGGYTF
TGTGCCAGCAGCTTAGGACCCCCAAGGGGTGGCTACACCTTC